This T cell receptor beta chain was sequenced in a study of control samples from healthy donors and cancer patients. The length of the CDR3 is 13 residues. V dropped 6 bases and J dropped 7 bases, with 13 bases sitting between them. Germline V gene sequence: CDR1 LNHDA, CDR2 SQIVND (reference sequence). Clones were read by immunoSEQ multiplex PCR, and TCRdb kept only the in-frame ones, dropping some. The sample holds roughly 95,000 clones; about 90% are singletons and the top ten take roughly 14%. The chain employs TRBV19 and TRBJ2-1, with D possibly TRBD2 on 7 matching bases. Sample: blood. The sequence derives from a man aged 25 to 40 in good health. The CDR3 bases are TGTGCCAGTAGGCCCCGGGGGGCGAATGAGCAGTTCTTC. It codes for CASRPRGANEQFF.